These T cell receptor beta chains were read from a single sample in a study of cytomegalovirus exposure and HLA in healthy donors. TCRdb's table, derived via immunoSEQ multiplex PCR, lists solely in-frame clones and lacks some. The sample lists about 330,000 clones, about nine tenths occurring once. The specimen sequenced was PBMCs. The receptors originated from a woman aged 25 to 39 in good health and CMV-seropositive. Each CDR3 is given with its conserved first and last residue. The order of the fields is J gene, D gene, V gene, clone size, CDR3 protein, CDR3 DNA. The D gene is left open where the match is weak. Clone size, where shown, is once, few, many, or a class for clones that have expanded.

TRBJ2-1,TRBD1,TRBV28,NA,CASSSQTGVDEQFF,TGTGCCAGCAGTTCTCAAACAGGGGTTGATGAGCAGTTCTTC
TRBJ2-2,TRBD1,TRBV9,NA,CASSVSTGPGELFF,TGTGCCAGCAGCGTATCGACAGGGCCCGGGGAGCTGTTTTTT
TRBJ2-1,NA,TRBV9,few,CASSVGDEQFF,TGTGCCAGCAGCGTAGGGGATGAGCAGTTCTTC
TRBJ2-7,NA,TRBV7-2,once,CASRPIWSSYEQYF,TGTGCCAGCAGACCGATCTGGAGCTCCTACGAGCAGTACTTC
TRBJ2-7,NA,TRBV19,once,CASSAARGSSYEQYF,TGTGCCAGTAGCGCGGCGAGAGGGAGCTCCTACGAGCAGTACTTC
TRBJ2-7,NA,TRBV15,NA,CATSRDGDYEQYF,TGTGCCACCAGCAGAGATGGGGACTACGAGCAGTACTTC
TRBJ2-3,NA,TRBV14,NA,CASSPTRGGADTQYF,TGTGCCAGCAGCCCGACTAGGGGAGGAGCAGATACGCAGTATTTT
TRBJ2-2,NA,TRBV27,NA,CASSREGGRNTGELFF,TGTGCCAGCAGTCGGGAAGGGGGGCGAAACACCGGGGAGCTGTTTTTT
TRBJ2-1,NA,TRBV5-1,NA,CASSTREWLASLYNEQFF,TGCGCCAGCAGCACCAGGGAGTGGCTAGCGTCTCTTTACAATGAGCAGTTCTTC
TRBJ1-3,NA,TRBV7-9,NA,CASRPGGRNTIYF,TGTGCCAGCAGGCCCGGGGGTAGAAACACCATATATTTT
TRBJ2-5,NA,TRBV27,NA,CASSWGGQQETQYF,TGTGCCAGCAGTTGGGGTGGACAGCAAGAGACCCAGTACTTC
TRBJ1-6,TRBD1,TRBV7-2,NA,CASSPIGQGGGPLHF,TGTGCCAGCAGCCCCATCGGACAGGGCGGGGGACCCCTCCACTTT
TRBJ1-6,NA,TRBV27,NA,CASSLSWILGDSPLHF,TGTGCCAGCAGTTTATCGTGGATACTCGGGGATTCACCCCTCCACTTT
TRBJ2-1,TRBD2,TRBV7-8,NA,CASSLARLPSGRAGNEQFF,TGTGCCAGCAGCTTAGCGCGTCTGCCTAGCGGGAGGGCCGGCAATGAGCAGTTCTTC
TRBJ2-5,TRBD1,TRBV5-6,NA,CASSPFSQGQGETQYF,TGTGCCAGCAGTCCATTCAGTCAGGGACAGGGAGAGACCCAGTACTTC
TRBJ2-3,TRBD2,TRBV4-3,NA,CASSPHPTSGGDTQYF,TGCGCCAGCAGCCCTCACCCGACTAGCGGGGGGGATACGCAGTATTTT
TRBJ1-5,TRBD1,TRBV4-3,NA,CASSPGTGGGNQPQHF,TGCGCCAGCAGCCCTGGGACAGGGGGAGGCAATCAGCCCCAGCATTTT
TRBJ2-5,NA,TRBV4-1,NA,CASSHRTEKGETQYF,TGCGCCAGCAGCCACCGGACTGAGAAGGGGGAGACCCAGTACTTC
TRBJ2-2,TRBD2,TRBV5-1,once,CASSGGLAAGELFF,TGCGCCAGCAGCGGGGGACTAGCGGCTGGGGAGCTGTTTTTT
TRBJ1-2,NA,TRBV28,once,CASSSMSNYGYTF,TGTGCCAGCAGTTCCATGTCCAACTATGGCTACACCTTC
TRBJ1-1,NA,TRBV30,once,CAWDRGNTEAFF,TGTGCCTGGGACAGAGGAAACACTGAAGCTTTCTTT
TRBJ1-2,NA,TRBV25-1,NA,CASSPQGMVYYGYTF,TGTGCCAGCAGTCCCCAGGGGATGGTCTATTATGGCTACACCTTC
TRBJ2-6,NA,TRBV18,NA,CASSVDSGANVLTF,TGTGCCAGCTCAGTGGACTCTGGGGCCAACGTCCTGACTTTC
TRBJ2-1,NA,TRBV9,NA,CASSAETRLLGSSYNEQFF,TGTGCCAGCAGCGCAGAGACAAGATTACTCGGAAGCTCCTACAATGAGCAGTTCTTC
TRBJ2-3,NA,TRBV28,NA,CASSLAGADTQYF,TGTGCCAGCAGTCTAGCCGGGGCAGATACGCAGTATTTT
TRBJ1-4,NA,TRBV2,NA,CASSEAGTGQTNEKLFF,TGTGCCAGCAGTGAAGCGGGGACCGGACAGACTAATGAAAAACTGTTTTTT
TRBJ2-3,TRBD2,TRBV7-3,once,CASSLELLAGSDTQYF,TGTGCCAGCAGCTTAGAACTACTAGCGGGATCAGATACGCAGTATTTT
TRBJ2-7,NA,TRBV6-5,NA,CASSYTSLYEQYF,TGTGCCAGCAGTTACACCAGCCTCTACGAGCAGTACTTC
TRBJ2-7,NA,TRBV5-1,NA,CASSLLDTYEQYF,TGCGCCAGCAGCTTGTTGGACACCTACGAGCAGTACTTC
TRBJ2-7,TRBD1,TRBV6-5,few,CASSPPGRGSQWF,TGTGCCAGCAGCCCTCCGGGCAGGGGGAGTCAGTGGTTC
TRBJ1-5,NA,TRBV4-2,NA,CASSQDRNQPQHF,TGTGCCAGCAGCCAAGACCGAAATCAGCCCCAGCATTTT